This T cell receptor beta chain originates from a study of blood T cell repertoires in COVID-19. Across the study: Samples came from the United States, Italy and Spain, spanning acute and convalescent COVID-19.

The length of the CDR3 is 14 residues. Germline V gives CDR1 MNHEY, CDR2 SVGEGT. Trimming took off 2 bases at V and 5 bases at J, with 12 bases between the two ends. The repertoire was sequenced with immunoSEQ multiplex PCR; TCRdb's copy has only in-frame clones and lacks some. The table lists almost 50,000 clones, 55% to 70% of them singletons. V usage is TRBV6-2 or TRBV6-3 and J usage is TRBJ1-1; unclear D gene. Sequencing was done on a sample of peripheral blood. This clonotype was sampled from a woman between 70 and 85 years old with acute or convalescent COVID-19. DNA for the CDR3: TGTGCCAGCAGTTACGAACGGGGAAGGACTGAAGCTTTCTTT. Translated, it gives CASSYERGRTEAFF.